The entry that follows covers one T cell receptor beta chain sequence. Method: immunoSEQ multiplex PCR; TCRdb's copy keeps in-frame clones and lacks some. Of tens of thousands of clones in the sample, 89% were seen once. The entry originates in a study of T cell changes during pregnancy in multiple sclerosis. The CDR3 has 14 residues. V gave up 2 bases and J gave up 0 bases, with 9 bases separating them. CDR1 SGHNT and CDR2 YYREEE come from the germline V gene (reference sequence). The gene calls are TRBV5-4 and TRBJ2-7; D is perhaps TRBD2 (5 bases). The clonotype was recovered from a female donor with multiple sclerosis, enrolled in a pregnancy study. The sample consisted of CD8+ T cells from peripheral blood mononuclear cells, taken in the second trimester of pregnancy. The CDR3 bases are TGTGCCAGCAGCTTCAGAGGGAGCTCCTACGAGCAGTACTTC. This translates into CASSFRGSSYEQYF.